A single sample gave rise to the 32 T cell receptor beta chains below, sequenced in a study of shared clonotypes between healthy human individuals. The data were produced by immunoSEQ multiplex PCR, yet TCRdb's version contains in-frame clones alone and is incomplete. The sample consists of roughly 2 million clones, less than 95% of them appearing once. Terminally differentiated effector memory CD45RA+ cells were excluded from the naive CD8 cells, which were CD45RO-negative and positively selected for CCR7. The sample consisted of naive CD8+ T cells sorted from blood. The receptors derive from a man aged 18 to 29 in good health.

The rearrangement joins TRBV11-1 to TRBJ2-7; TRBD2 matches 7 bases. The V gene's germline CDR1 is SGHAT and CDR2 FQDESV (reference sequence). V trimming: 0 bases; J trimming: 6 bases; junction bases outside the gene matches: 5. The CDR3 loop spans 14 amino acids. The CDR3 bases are TGTGCCAGCAGCTTAGCAGGGCCGGGAGGCGAGCAGTACTTC. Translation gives CASSLAGPGGEQYF.

The CDR3 DNA reads TGCGCCAGCAGCCAAGCTGAGGGGGAATATAATTCACCCCTCCACTTT. This encodes CASSQAEGEYNSPLHF. The chain has TRBV4-1 and TRBJ1-6, with D possibly being TRBD1 (6 bases). V was cut by 1 base and J by 4 bases, with 11 bases left in between. The CDR3 extends over 16 amino acids. From germline, CDR1 is MGHRA and CDR2 YSYEKL.

This CDR3 reads CSASWDTEAFF. The CDR3 nucleotides are TGCAGTGCTAGTTGGGACACTGAAGCTTTCTTT. The V call is TRBV20-1, the J call TRBJ1-1; D remains ambiguous. This CDR3 has 11 residues. Between the trimmed V and J ends, which lost 3 bases and 3 bases, there was a span of 5 bases. CDR1 DFQATT and CDR2 SNEGSKA come from the germline V gene (reference sequence).

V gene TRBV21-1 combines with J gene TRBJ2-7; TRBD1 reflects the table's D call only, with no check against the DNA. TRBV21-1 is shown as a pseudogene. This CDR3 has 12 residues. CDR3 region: CASSSQSYEQYF. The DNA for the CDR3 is TGTGCCAGCAGCAGTCAGTCCTACGAGCAGTACTTC.

The chain's CDR3 is CASSQRGGNQPQHF. In DNA form, the CDR3 reads TGTGCCAGCAGTCAACGCGGGGGAAATCAGCCCCAGCATTTT. The chain employs TRBV28 and TRBJ1-5; possibly TRBD1 for D (5 bases). The V gene's germline CDR1 is MDHEN and CDR2 SYDVKM. The CDR3 contains 14 residues. With 5 bases removed from V and 4 bases from J, the gap between germline ends came to 12 bases.

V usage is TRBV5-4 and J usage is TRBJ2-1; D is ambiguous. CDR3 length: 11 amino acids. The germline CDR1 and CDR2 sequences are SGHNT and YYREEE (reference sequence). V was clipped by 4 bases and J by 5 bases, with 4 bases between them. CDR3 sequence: CASSANNEQFF. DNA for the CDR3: TGTGCCAGCAGCGCAAACAATGAGCAGTTCTTC.

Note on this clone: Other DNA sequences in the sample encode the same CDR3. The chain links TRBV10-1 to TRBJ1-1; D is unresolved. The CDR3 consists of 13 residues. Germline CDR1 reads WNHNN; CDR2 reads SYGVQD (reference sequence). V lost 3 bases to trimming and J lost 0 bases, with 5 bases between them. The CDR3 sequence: CASSDEVNTEAFF. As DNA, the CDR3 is TGCGCCAGCAGTGATGAGGTGAACACTGAAGCTTTCTTT.

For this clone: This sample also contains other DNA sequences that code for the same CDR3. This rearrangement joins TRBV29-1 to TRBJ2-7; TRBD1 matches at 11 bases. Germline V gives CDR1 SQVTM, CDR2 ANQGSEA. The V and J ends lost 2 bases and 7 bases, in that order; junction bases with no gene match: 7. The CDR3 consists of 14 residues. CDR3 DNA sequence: TGCAGCGTTGAAACAGGACAGGGGGCTGGAGAGCAGTACTTC. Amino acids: CSVETGQGAGEQYF.

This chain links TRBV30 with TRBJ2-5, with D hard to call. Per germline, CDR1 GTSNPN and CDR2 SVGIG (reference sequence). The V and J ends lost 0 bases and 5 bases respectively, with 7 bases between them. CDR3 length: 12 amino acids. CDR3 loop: CAWSVLWETQYF. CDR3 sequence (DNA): TGTGCCTGGAGTGTACTCTGGGAGACCCAGTACTTC.

In DNA, the CDR3 is TGTGCCAGCAGCTCCACTCTTTCGGGACAGGGGACTTCACCCCTCCACTTT. Translation gives CASSSTLSGQGTSPLHF. V usage is TRBV7-9 and J usage is TRBJ1-6, with 10 bases fitting TRBD1. V dropped 4 bases and J dropped 9; count of bases not matched to a gene: 12. The germline CDR1 and CDR2 sequences are SEHNR and FQNEAQ (reference sequence). The CDR3 extends over 17 amino acids.

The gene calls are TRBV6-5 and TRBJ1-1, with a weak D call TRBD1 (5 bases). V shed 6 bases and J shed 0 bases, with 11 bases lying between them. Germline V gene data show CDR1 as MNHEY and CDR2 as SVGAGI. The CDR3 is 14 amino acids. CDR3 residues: CASRDTPMNTEAFF. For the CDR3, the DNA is TGTGCCAGCAGGGACACCCCTATGAACACTGAAGCTTTCTTT.

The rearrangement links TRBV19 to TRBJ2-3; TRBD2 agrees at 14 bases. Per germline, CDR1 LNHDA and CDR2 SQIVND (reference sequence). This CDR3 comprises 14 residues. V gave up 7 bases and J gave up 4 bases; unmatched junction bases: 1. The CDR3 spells CASMGLAGADTQYF. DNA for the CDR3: TGTGCCAGTATGGGACTAGCGGGAGCAGATACGCAGTATTTT.

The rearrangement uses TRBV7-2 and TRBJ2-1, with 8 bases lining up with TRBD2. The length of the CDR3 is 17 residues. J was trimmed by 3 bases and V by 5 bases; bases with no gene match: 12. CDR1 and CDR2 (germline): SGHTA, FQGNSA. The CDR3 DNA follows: TGTGCCAGCAGCCCCTCGGGGGGGGCTCTTAACTACAATGAGCAGTTCTTC. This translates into CASSPSGGALNYNEQFF.

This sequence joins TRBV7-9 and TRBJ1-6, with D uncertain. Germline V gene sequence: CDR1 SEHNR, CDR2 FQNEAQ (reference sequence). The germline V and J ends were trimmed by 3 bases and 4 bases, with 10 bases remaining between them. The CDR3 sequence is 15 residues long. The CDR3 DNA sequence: TGTGCCAGCAGCTTCGGGTCCGTATATAATTCACCCCTCCACTTT. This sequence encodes CASSFGSVYNSPLHF. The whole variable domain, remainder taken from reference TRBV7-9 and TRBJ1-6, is DTGVSQNPRHKITKRGQNVTFRCDPISEHNRLYWYRQTLGQGPEFLTYFQNEAQLEKSRLLSDRFSAERPKGSFSTLEIQRTEQGDSAMYLCASSFGSVYNSPLHFGNGTRLTVT.

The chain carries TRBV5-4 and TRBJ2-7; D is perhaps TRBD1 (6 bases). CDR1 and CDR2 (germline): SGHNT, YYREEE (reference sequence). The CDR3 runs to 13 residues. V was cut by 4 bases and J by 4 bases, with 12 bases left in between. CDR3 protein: CASSTDRRYEQYF. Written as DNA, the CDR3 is TGTGCCAGCAGCACCGACAGGAGGTACGAGCAGTACTTC.

The CDR3, as DNA: TGCGCCAGCAGCTCCCCCCCGCGTACCTACGAGCAGTACTTC. Translation: CASSSPPRTYEQYF. The gene calls are TRBV5-1 and TRBJ2-7; D gene unclear. The CDR3 runs 14 residues. Germline CDR1 reads SGHRS; CDR2 reads YFSETQ. V was trimmed by 3 bases and J by 2 bases, leaving 12 bases between them.

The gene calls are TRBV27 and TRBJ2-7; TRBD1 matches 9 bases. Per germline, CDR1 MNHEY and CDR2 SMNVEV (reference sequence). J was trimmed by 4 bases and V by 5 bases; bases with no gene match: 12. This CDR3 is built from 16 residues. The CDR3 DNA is TGTGCCAGCAGTCACCTACAAGGGACAGGGTCGTACGAGCAGTACTTC. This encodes CASSHLQGTGSYEQYF.

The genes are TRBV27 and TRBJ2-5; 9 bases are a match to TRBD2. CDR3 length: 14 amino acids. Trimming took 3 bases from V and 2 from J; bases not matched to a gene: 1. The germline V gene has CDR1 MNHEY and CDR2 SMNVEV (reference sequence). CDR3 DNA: TGTGCCAGCAGTTTGGGACTAGCTCAAGAGACCCAGTACTTC. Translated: CASSLGLAQETQYF.

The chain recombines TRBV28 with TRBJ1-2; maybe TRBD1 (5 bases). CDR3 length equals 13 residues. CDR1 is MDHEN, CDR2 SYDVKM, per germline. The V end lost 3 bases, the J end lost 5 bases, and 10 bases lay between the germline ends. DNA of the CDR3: TGTGCCAGCAGTTTCGGGGCCGATTATGGCTACACCTTC. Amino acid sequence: CASSFGADYGYTF.

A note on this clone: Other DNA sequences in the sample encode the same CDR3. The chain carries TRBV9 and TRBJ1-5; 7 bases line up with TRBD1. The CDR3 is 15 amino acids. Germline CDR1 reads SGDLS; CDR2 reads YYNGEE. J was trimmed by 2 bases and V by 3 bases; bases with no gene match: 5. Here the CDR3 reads CASSAAGTGNQPQHF. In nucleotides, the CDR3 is TGTGCCAGCAGCGCAGCCGGGACAGGCAATCAGCCCCAGCATTTT.

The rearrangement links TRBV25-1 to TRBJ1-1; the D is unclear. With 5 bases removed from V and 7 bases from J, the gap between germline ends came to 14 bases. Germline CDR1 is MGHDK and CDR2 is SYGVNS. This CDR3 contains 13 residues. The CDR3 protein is CASSRGLTDEAFF. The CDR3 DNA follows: TGTGCCAGCAGTCGCGGCCTGACGGATGAAGCTTTCTTT.

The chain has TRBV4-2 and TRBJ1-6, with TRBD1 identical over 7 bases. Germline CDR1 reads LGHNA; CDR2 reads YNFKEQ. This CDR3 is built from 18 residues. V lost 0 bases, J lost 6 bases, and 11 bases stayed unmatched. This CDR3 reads CASSQDQGVGVGNSPLHF. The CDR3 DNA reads TGTGCCAGCAGCCAAGATCAGGGGGTCGGGGTTGGTAATTCACCCCTCCACTTT.

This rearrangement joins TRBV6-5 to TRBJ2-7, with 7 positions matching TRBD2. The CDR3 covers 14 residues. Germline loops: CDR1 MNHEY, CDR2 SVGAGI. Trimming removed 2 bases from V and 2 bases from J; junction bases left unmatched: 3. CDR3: CASSYDGRTYEQYF. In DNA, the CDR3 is TGTGCCAGCAGTTACGACGGGAGGACCTACGAGCAGTACTTC.

The CDR3 spells CASAKQGREGNQPQHF. The CDR3 DNA reads as TGTGCCAGTGCCAAACAGGGCCGGGAGGGCAATCAGCCCCAGCATTTT. This rearrangement joins TRBV19 to TRBJ1-5; D is possibly TRBD1 (6 bases). The CDR3 covers 16 residues. Germline CDR1 and CDR2: LNHDA and SQIVND (reference sequence). Trimming took 8 bases from V and 2 from J, leaving 19 bases between them.

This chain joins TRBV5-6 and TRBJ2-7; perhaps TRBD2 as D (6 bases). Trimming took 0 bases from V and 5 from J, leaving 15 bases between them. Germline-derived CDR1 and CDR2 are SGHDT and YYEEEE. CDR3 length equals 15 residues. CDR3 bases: TGTGCCAGCAGCTTGGATGTCGGGAGATTTCACGAGCAGTACTTC. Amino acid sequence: CASSLDVGRFHEQYF.

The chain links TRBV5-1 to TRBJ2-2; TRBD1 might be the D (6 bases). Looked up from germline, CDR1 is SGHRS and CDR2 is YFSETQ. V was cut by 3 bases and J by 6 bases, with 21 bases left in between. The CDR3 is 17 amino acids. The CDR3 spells CASSSEHRDSKAGELFF. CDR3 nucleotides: TGCGCCAGCAGCTCGGAACACAGGGATAGTAAAGCCGGGGAGCTGTTTTTT.

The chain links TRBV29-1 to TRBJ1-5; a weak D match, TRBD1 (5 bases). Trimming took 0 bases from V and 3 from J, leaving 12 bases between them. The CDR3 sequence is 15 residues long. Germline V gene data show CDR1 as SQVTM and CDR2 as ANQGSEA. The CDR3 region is CSVEDRGDPNQPQHF. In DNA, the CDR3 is TGCAGCGTTGAAGATCGCGGGGACCCCAATCAGCCCCAGCATTTT.

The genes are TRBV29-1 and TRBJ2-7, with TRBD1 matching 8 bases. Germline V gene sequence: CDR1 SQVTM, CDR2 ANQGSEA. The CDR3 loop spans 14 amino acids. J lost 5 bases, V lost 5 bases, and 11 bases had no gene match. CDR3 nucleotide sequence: TGCAGCGTTAGAACGACAGGGGACGGCGACGAGCAGTACTTC. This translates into CSVRTTGDGDEQYF.

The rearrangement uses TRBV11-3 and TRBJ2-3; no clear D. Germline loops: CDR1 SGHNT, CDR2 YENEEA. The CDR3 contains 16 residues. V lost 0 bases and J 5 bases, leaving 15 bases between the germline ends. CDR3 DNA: TGTGCCAGCAGCTTAGATGTCTTAGGCGAGATAGATACGCAGTATTTT. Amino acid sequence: CASSLDVLGEIDTQYF.

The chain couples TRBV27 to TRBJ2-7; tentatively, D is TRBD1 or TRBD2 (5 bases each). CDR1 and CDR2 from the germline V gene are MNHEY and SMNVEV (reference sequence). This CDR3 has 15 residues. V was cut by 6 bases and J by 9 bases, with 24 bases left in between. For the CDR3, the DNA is TGTGCCAGCAGCGAATCGCCGGGACCCTCAGCATGGCAGTACTTC. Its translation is CASSESPGPSAWQYF.

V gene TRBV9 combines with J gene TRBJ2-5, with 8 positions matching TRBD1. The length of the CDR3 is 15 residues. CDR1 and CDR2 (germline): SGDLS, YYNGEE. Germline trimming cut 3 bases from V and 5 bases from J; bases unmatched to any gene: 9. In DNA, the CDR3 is TGTGCCAGCAGCGGAGGGACAGGAGCAGGGGAGACCCAGTACTTC. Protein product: CASSGGTGAGETQYF.

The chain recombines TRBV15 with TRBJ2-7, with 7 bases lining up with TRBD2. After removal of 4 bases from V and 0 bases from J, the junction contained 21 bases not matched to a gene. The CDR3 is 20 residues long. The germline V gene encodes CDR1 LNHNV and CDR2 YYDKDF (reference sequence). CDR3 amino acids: CATSTRYREEEGGPSYEQYF. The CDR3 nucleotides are TGTGCCACCAGCACCCGCTACCGGGAGGAGGAGGGAGGTCCCTCCTACGAGCAGTACTTC.